This TCR beta chain stems from a study of blood T cell repertoires in COVID-19. Germline V gene sequence: CDR1 DFQATT, CDR2 SNEGSKA (reference sequence). Trimming took 3 bases from V and 7 from J; bases not matched to a gene: 5. This CDR3 has 14 residues. Clones were sequenced by immunoSEQ multiplex PCR, and TCRdb holds only the in-frame ones, with some missing. Among about 140,000 clones listed, over 70% were seen once. The sequenced material came from PBMCs or T cells enriched from blood (not recorded which). This chain connects TRBV20-1 to TRBJ1-6; 8 nucleotides match TRBD1. This TCR was sampled from a man aged 65-85 years who had been exposed to COVID-19. CDR3 region: CSASDRGPNSPLHF. The DNA for the CDR3 is TGCAGTGCTAGTGACAGGGGCCCCAATTCACCCCTCCACTTT.